This TCR beta chain was sequenced during a study of cytomegalovirus exposure and HLA in healthy donors. Study at large: Roughly 92 million unique TCRs, all from HLA-typed donors, were included in an early release of the data. Study-wide points: Near-uniform donor sequencing depth was presumed by presence/absence analyses. V- and J-gene trimming in TCR beta was tied to a missense DCLRE1C variant by an analysis performed later. Some highly shared sequence variants likely arose as a pipeline artifact.

J gave up 5 bases and V 5 bases, and 10 bases lay outside the gene matches. Per germline, CDR1 MNHEY and CDR2 SMNVEV (reference sequence). This CDR3 has 15 amino acids. PCR used 60 Vbeta primers and 13 Jbeta primers. The data were produced by immunoSEQ multiplex PCR, yet TCRdb's version contains in-frame clones alone and is incomplete. The sample data list 150,000 to 200,000 clones. On this clone: Its specificity is not known.

The chain employs TRBV27 and TRBJ2-7, with 9 nucleotides matching TRBD1. Sequenced material: PBMCs. The clonotype was recovered from a man aged 25-45 years in good health and CMV-seronegative. The CDR3 DNA reads TGTGCCAGCAGTCCCCCCGGGACAGGGAGCCACGAGCAGTACTTC. Translated, it gives CASSPPGTGSHEQYF.